This T cell receptor (beta chain) appears in the sequencing data of a study of blood T cell repertoires in COVID-19. In the source study's methods: The authors estimated nucleated cell counts from reference gene primer amplification. Here immunoSEQ multiplex PCR was the method, and the copy in TCRdb shows in-frame clones only, minus some. That table gives V, J and clone size, and the DNA gave D and trimming. The table has some 120,000 clones, 69% seen once; the top ten hold around 2%. There are 16 residues in the CDR3. Trimming removed 0 bases from V and 0 bases from J, with 9 bases in between. Germline lookup yields CDR1 SGHAT and CDR2 FQNNGV.

Sequenced material: peripheral blood. The sequence was obtained from a woman in her seventies with acute or convalescent COVID-19. The rearrangement joins TRBV11-2 to TRBJ1-3, with TRBD1 as a possible D gene (6 bases). CDR3 sequence (DNA): TGTGCCAGCAGCTTAGAAGACAGGAGCTCTGGAAACACCATATATTTT. Its translation: CASSLEDRSSGNTIYF.